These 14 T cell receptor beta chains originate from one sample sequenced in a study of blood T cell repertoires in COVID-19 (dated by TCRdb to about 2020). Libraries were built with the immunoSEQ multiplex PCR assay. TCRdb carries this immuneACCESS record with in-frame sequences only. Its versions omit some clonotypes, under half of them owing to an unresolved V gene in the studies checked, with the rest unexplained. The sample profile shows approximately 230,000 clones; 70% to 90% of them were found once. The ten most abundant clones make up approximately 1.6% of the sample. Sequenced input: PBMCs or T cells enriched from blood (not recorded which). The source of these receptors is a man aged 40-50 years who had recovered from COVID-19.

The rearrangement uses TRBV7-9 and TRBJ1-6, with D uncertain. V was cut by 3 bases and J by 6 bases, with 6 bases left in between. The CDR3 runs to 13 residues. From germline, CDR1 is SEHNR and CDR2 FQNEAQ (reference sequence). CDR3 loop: CASSFLSNSPLHF. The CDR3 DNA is TGTGCCAGCAGCTTTCTATCTAATTCACCCCTCCACTTT. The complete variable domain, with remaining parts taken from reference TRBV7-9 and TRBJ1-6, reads DTGVSQNPRHKITKRGQNVTFRCDPISEHNRLYWYRQTLGQGPEFLTYFQNEAQLEKSRLLSDRFSAERPKGSFSTLEIQRTEQGDSAMYLCASSFLSNSPLHFGNGTRLTVT.

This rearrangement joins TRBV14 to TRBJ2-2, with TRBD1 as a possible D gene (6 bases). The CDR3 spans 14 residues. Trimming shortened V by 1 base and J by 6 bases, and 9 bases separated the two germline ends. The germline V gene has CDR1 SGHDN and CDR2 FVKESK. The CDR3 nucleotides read TGTGCCAGCAGCCAAGGCAGGGGTGCCGGGGAGCTGTTTTTT. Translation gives CASSQGRGAGELFF.

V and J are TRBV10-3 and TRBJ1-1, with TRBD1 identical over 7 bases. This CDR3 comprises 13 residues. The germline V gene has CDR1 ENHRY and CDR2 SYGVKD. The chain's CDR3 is CATLVGDQGVAFF. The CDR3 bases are TGTGCAACCCTCGTGGGGGATCAGGGGGTAGCTTTCTTT.

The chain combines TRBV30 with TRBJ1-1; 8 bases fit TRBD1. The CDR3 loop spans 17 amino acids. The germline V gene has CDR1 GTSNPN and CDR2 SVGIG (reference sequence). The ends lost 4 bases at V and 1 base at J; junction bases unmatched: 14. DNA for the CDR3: TGTGCCTGGACCCGGGACAGGAGCTCCAACACGAACACTGAAGCTTTCTTT. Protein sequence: CAWTRDRSSNTNTEAFF.

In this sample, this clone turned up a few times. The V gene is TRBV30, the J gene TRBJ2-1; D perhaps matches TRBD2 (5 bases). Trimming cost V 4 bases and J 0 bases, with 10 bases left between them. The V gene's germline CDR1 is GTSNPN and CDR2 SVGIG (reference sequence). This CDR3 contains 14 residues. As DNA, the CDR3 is TGTGCCTGGATGCGAGGGAACTCCTACAATGAGCAGTTCTTC. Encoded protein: CAWMRGNSYNEQFF.

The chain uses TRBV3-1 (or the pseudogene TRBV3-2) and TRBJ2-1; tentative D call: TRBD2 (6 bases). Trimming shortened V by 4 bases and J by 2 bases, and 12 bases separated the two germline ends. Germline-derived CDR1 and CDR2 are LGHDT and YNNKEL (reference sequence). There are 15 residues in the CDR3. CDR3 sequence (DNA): TGTGCCAGCAGCCCCAGCGGAGGGACCTACAATGAGCAGTTCTTC. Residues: CASSPSGGTYNEQFF.

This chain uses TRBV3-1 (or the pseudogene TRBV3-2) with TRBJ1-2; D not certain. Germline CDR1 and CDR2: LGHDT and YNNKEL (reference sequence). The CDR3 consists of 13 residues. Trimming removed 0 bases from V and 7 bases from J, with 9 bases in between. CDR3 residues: CASSQDERGGYTF. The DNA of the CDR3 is TGTGCCAGCAGCCAAGACGAACGAGGTGGCTACACCTTC.

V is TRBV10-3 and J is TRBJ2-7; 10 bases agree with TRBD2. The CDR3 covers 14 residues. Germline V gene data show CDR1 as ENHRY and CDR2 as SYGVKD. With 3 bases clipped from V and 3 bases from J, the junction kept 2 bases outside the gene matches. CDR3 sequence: CAISDLAGGYEQYF. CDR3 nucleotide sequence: TGTGCCATCAGTGATTTAGCGGGGGGCTACGAGCAGTACTTC.

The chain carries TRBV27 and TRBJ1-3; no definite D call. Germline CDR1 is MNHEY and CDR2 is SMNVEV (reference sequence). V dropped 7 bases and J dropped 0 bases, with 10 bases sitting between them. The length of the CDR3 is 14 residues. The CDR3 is CASMSIHSGNTIYF. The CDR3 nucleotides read TGTGCCAGCATGAGCATTCACTCTGGAAACACCATATATTTT.

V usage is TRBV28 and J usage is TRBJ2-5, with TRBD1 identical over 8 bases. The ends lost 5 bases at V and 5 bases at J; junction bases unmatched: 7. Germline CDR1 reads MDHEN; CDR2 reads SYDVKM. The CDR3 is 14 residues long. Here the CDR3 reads CASSATGVGETQYF. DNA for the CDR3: TGTGCCAGCAGTGCGACAGGGGTGGGGGAGACCCAGTACTTC. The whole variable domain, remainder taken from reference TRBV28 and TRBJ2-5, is DVKVTQSSRYLVKRTGEKVFLECVQDMDHENMFWYRQDPGLGLRLIYFSYDVKMKEKGDIPEGYSVSREKKERFSLILESASTNQTSMYLCASSATGVGETQYFGPGTRLLVL.

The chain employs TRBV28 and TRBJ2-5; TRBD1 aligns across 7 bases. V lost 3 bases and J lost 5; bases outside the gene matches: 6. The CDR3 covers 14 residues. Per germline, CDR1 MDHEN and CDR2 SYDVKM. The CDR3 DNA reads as TGTGCCAGCAGTTTGTCGACAGGGCGCGAGACCCAGTACTTC. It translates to CASSLSTGRETQYF.

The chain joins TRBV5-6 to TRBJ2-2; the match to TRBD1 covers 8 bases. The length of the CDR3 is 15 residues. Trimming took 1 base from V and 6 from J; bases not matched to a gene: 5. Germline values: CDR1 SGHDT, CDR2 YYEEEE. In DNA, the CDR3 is TGTGCCAGCAGCTTGCGCAGGGGGCTGGCCGGGGAGCTGTTTTTT. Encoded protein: CASSLRRGLAGELFF.

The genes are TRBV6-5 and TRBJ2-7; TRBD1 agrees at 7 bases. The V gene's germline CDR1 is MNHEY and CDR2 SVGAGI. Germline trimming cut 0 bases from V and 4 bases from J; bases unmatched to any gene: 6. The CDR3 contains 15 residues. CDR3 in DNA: TGTGCCAGCAGTTACTCGGAGACAGGGAGTTACGAGCAGTACTTC. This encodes CASSYSETGSYEQYF.

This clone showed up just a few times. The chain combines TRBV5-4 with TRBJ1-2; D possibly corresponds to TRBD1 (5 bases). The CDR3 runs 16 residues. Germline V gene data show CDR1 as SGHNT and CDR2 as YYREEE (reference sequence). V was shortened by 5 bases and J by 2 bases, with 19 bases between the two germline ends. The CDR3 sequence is CASRPNRQWINYGYTF. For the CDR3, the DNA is TGTGCCAGCAGACCGAACCGACAGTGGATAAACTATGGCTACACCTTC. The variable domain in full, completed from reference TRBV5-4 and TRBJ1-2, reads ETGVTQSPTHLIKTRGQQVTLRCSSQSGHNTVSWYQQALGQGPQFIFQYYREEENGRGNFPPRFSGLQFPNYSSELNVNALELDDSALYLCASRPNRQWINYGYTFGSGTRLTVV.